One and the same sample provided the 29 T cell receptor beta chains below, sequenced in a study of T-cell memory formation after mild COVID-19. TCRdb fed the 5' RACE reads into MiXCR, producing one record per CDR3 protein. The table shows about 240,000 distinct CDR3 sequences, with 8% to 10% occurring only once. Sequences were obtained from PBMCs or a T cell subset sorted from them (not recorded which). These receptor sequences come from a man younger than 35 who had mild COVID-19 (a few samples of this study predate the infection). Cell type and time point are not known.

The V call is TRBV18, the J call TRBJ1-4, with D perhaps matching TRBD1 (6 bases). Trimming took off 3 bases at V and 4 bases at J, with 6 bases between the two ends. This CDR3 spans 13 amino acids. The germline V gene has CDR1 KGHSH and CDR2 LQKENI. DNA for the CDR3: TGTGCCAGCTCACCGGACAGTAATGAAAAACTGTTTTTT. Translation: CASSPDSNEKLFF.

The sample holds a few counts of this clonotype. V usage is TRBV20-1 and J usage is TRBJ2-3; a weak D match, TRBD2 (6 bases). The V end lost 1 base, the J end lost 11 bases, and 19 bases lay between the germline ends. The germline V gene encodes CDR1 DFQATT and CDR2 SNEGSKA (reference sequence). The CDR3 totals 14 residues. The CDR3 here is CSARVAGPLGGQYF. CDR3 DNA: TGCAGTGCTAGAGTTGCGGGGCCCCTAGGCGGGCAGTATTTT.

This clonotype occurred many times. This chain uses TRBV29-1 with TRBJ1-1, with D possibly TRBD1 on 6 matching bases. The CDR3 is 12 residues long. Looked up from germline, CDR1 is SQVTM and CDR2 is ANQGSEA. V lost 6 bases to trimming and J lost 0 bases, with 8 bases between them. The CDR3 DNA follows: TGCAGCGTAGGACAGATGAACACTGAAGCTTTCTTT. Its protein product is CSVGQMNTEAFF.

This clonotype occurred a few times. The chain recombines TRBV7-2 with TRBJ1-4; D may be TRBD1 (6 bases). This CDR3 spans 12 amino acids. CDR1 SGHTA and CDR2 FQGNSA come from the germline V gene. V lost 5 bases and J 8 bases, leaving 9 bases between the germline ends. The CDR3 DNA follows: TGTGCCAGCAGCCAGGACAGAGAAAAACTGTTTTTT. Residues: CASSQDREKLFF.

The chain combines TRBV24-1 with TRBJ2-1; D assignment may be TRBD1 or TRBD2 (5 bases each). Germline loops: CDR1 KGHDR, CDR2 SFDVKD. Trimming took off 7 bases at V and 0 bases at J, with 15 bases between the two ends. The CDR3 is made up of 16 amino acids. The CDR3 reads CATSEGSGSSYNEQFF. The CDR3 region has the DNA TGTGCCACCAGCGAGGGGAGTGGGAGCTCCTACAATGAGCAGTTCTTC.

This chain joins TRBV6-5 and TRBJ1-6, with unresolved D. This CDR3 comprises 14 residues. Per germline, CDR1 MNHEY and CDR2 SVGAGI. V lost 2 bases and J 10 bases, leaving 12 bases between the germline ends. In DNA form, the CDR3 reads TGTGCCAGCAGTTACCGCAGCCGAGGGTCACCCCTCCACTTT. It codes for CASSYRSRGSPLHF.

The V call is TRBV5-6, the J call TRBJ2-4, with TRBD2 matching 11 bases. J gave up 4 bases and V 0 bases, and 6 bases lay outside the gene matches. This CDR3 has 17 amino acids. Germline CDR1 reads SGHDT; CDR2 reads YYEEEE. This CDR3 reads CASSLGPRLAGKNIQYF. As DNA, the CDR3 is TGTGCCAGCAGCTTGGGACCGAGACTAGCGGGGAAAAACATTCAGTACTTC.

A few counts support this clonotype. This sequence joins TRBV27 and TRBJ2-5, with 7 nucleotides matching TRBD1. J lost 9 bases, V lost 10 bases, and 11 bases had no gene match. The CDR3 consists of 12 residues. CDR1 is MNHEY, CDR2 SMNVEV, per germline (reference sequence). The CDR3 spells CATGTARNPQYF. The CDR3 nucleotides read TGTGCCACCGGGACAGCCCGTAATCCCCAGTACTTC.

This clonotype was seen a few times. This rearrangement joins TRBV7-2 to TRBJ2-3; the D gene could be TRBD1 or TRBD2 (6 bases each). Germline lookup yields CDR1 SGHTA and CDR2 FQGNSA. V lost 5 bases to trimming and J lost 4 bases, with 16 bases between them. This CDR3 region has 15 residues. DNA of the CDR3: TGTGCCAGCAGCCCCCTGAGGGGGGCCTCAGATACGCAGTATTTT. Translating it yields CASSPLRGASDTQYF.

The gene calls are TRBV27 and TRBJ1-4; TRBD1 matches at 7 bases. Losses at the gene ends were 6 bases for V and 7 bases for J; bases not matched to a gene: 8. The V gene's germline CDR1 is MNHEY and CDR2 SMNVEV (reference sequence). The length of the CDR3 is 14 residues. This CDR3 reads CASSLRRDSEKLFF. In DNA, the CDR3 is TGTGCCAGCAGCCTCCGGAGGGACAGTGAAAAACTGTTTTTT.

This clonotype was counted ten times or more. The V call is TRBV13, the J call TRBJ2-2; no clear D. This CDR3 has 13 amino acids. V lost 5 bases to trimming and J lost 4 bases, with 8 bases between them. CDR1 PRHDT and CDR2 FYEKMQ come from the germline V gene (reference sequence). Here the CDR3 reads CASSPRFTGELFF. Here the CDR3 DNA reads TGTGCCAGCAGCCCGAGATTCACCGGGGAGCTGTTTTTT.

This clonotype occurred many times. This chain joins TRBV7-9 and TRBJ2-1; 13 nucleotides line up with TRBD2. The CDR3 has 16 residues. J gave up 7 bases and V 5 bases, and 8 bases lay outside the gene matches. Germline V gene sequence: CDR1 SEHNR, CDR2 FQNEAQ (reference sequence). CDR3 sequence: CASSLSTSGGRNEQFF. The CDR3 bases are TGTGCCAGCAGCCTCTCGACTAGCGGGGGGAGGAATGAGCAGTTCTTC. Full variable domain (outside the CDR3, taken from reference TRBV7-9 and TRBJ2-1): DTGVSQNPRHKITKRGQNVTFRCDPISEHNRLYWYRQTLGQGPEFLTYFQNEAQLEKSRLLSDRFSAERPKGSFSTLEIQRTEQGDSAMYLCASSLSTSGGRNEQFFGPGTRLTVL.

The rearrangement links TRBV29-1 to TRBJ1-5; D is undetermined. This CDR3 region has 12 residues. V gave up 4 bases and J gave up 9 bases, with 13 bases separating them. In germline, CDR1 is SQVTM, CDR2 ANQGSEA. The DNA of the CDR3 is TGCAGCGTTGGCGATGGGTGGCCGCCCCAGCATTTT. Its protein is CSVGDGWPPQHF.

The table lists this clonotype with many counts. The chain couples TRBV7-2 to TRBJ1-2; 7 bases match TRBD1. CDR3 length: 14 amino acids. The V segment lost 5 bases and the J segment 7 bases; nucleotides outside the gene matches: 10. Per germline, CDR1 SGHTA and CDR2 FQGNSA. In DNA, the CDR3 is TGTGCCAGCAGCCAGAGACAGGGACCGAGTGGCTACACCTTC. Translation gives CASSQRQGPSGYTF.

This clonotype was detected many times. This chain joins TRBV12-3 or TRBV12-4 and TRBJ1-1; maybe TRBD1 (6 bases). This CDR3 contains 14 residues. Trimming pared 5 bases from V and 4 bases from J, leaving 14 bases between. Written as DNA, the CDR3 is TGTGCCAGCAGTGCCACGGAGGGGGTCACTGAAGCTTTCTTT. It encodes CASSATEGVTEAFF.

This rearrangement joins TRBV5-5 to TRBJ2-5; the D is unclear. V was trimmed by 4 bases and J by 3 bases, leaving 10 bases between them. Per the germline V gene, CDR1 is SGHKS and CDR2 is YYEKEE (reference sequence). CDR3 length: 13 residues. CDR3 amino acids: CASSQIGEETQYF. The CDR3 nucleotides read TGTGCCAGCAGCCAGATAGGCGAAGAGACCCAGTACTTC. Using reference TRBV5-5 and TRBJ2-5 for the parts outside the CDR3, the full variable domain is DAGVTQSPTHLIKTRGQQVTLRCSPISGHKSVSWYQQVLGQGPQFIFQYYEKEERGRGNFPDRFSARQFPNYSSELNVNALLLGDSALYLCASSQIGEETQYFGPGTRLLVL.

For the CDR3, the DNA is TGTGCCAGCCGCCCCTCCGGGACAGGGGTCGGCTACACCTTC. This codes for CASRPSGTGVGYTF. The V and J genes are TRBV7-9 and TRBJ1-2, with 10 positions matching TRBD1. J was trimmed by 8 bases and V by 8 bases; bases with no gene match: 11. There are 14 residues in the CDR3. Germline loops: CDR1 SEHNR, CDR2 FQNEAQ (reference sequence). The full variable domain, its missing parts supplied by reference TRBV7-9 and TRBJ1-2, is DTGVSQNPRHKITKRGQNVTFRCDPISEHNRLYWYRQTLGQGPEFLTYFQNEAQLEKSRLLSDRFSAERPKGSFSTLEIQRTEQGDSAMYLCASRPSGTGVGYTFGSGTRLTVV.

This clonotype was counted at least ten times. This rearrangement joins TRBV5-1 to TRBJ1-2; D is unresolved. The V gene's germline CDR1 is SGHRS and CDR2 YFSETQ. This CDR3 is 14 amino acids long. Trimming left V 4 bases short and J 4 bases short, with 14 bases between. CDR3 loop: CASSLLDASYGYTF. The CDR3 bases are TGCGCCAGCAGCCTCCTGGACGCTTCCTATGGCTACACCTTC.

The V gene is TRBV2, the J gene TRBJ1-5; D is possibly TRBD1 (5 bases). Trimming left V 4 bases short and J 3 bases short, with 10 bases between. CDR3 length: 14 amino acids. Germline values: CDR1 SNHLY, CDR2 FYNNEI. CDR3: CASSADSLNQPQHF. CDR3 DNA: TGTGCCAGCAGTGCCGACAGCCTCAATCAGCCCCAGCATTTT.

This clonotype was seen repeatedly, ten times or more. The chain uses TRBV15 and TRBJ2-7, with D unclear. The germline V and J ends were trimmed by 0 bases and 6 bases, with 12 bases remaining between them. The germline V gene has CDR1 LNHNV and CDR2 YYDKDF (reference sequence). This CDR3 is built from 14 residues. The CDR3 here is CATSRDFDGSEQYV. For the CDR3, the DNA is TGTGCCACCAGCAGAGATTTTGATGGTTCCGAGCAGTACGTC.

This clonotype was observed at least ten times. The chain uses TRBV5-1 and TRBJ2-3; the D gene could be TRBD1 or TRBD2 (5 bases each). CDR1 is SGHRS and CDR2 is YFSETQ in the germline V gene. There are 15 residues in the CDR3. Trimming took off 5 bases at V and 2 bases at J, with 15 bases between the two ends. The DNA for the CDR3 is TGCGCCAGCAGGGAGAAGGGGAGCTTCACAGATACGCAGTATTTT. Amino acids: CASREKGSFTDTQYF.

The gene calls are TRBV19 and TRBJ1-2; 7 bases match TRBD1. The CDR3 extends over 14 amino acids. The V gene end was trimmed by 5 bases and the J gene end by 5 bases; junction bases not matched to a gene: 8. CDR1 is LNHDA, CDR2 SQIVND, per germline (reference sequence). CDR3 sequence: CASSGDRLLYGYTF. The CDR3 DNA sequence: TGTGCCAGTAGTGGGGACAGACTTTTATATGGCTACACCTTC.

This clonotype showed up just a few times. This chain joins TRBV12-3 or TRBV12-4 and TRBJ1-2; TRBD1 might be the D (5 bases). The CDR3 totals 14 residues. V was clipped by 7 bases and J by 7 bases, with 19 bases between them. In nucleotides, the CDR3 is TGTGCCAGCACGTACCGGGTCGGGGCTCGTGGCTACACCTTC. It codes for CASTYRVGARGYTF.

This chain uses TRBV4-1 with TRBJ2-1; TRBD2 might be the D (7 bases). This CDR3 contains 17 residues. Trimming removed 1 base at V and 8 bases at J, with 21 bases between. The germline gives CDR1 MGHRA, CDR2 YSYEKL. CDR3 in amino acids: CASSQAGAGAPLYEQFF. DNA for the CDR3: TGCGCCAGCAGCCAAGCAGGGGCGGGGGCCCCTCTGTATGAGCAGTTCTTC.

The chain carries TRBV2 and TRBJ2-5, with 7 bases identical to TRBD2. This CDR3 is 13 amino acids long. The V and J ends lost 2 bases and 6 bases, in that order; junction bases with no gene match: 3. In germline, CDR1 is SNHLY, CDR2 FYNNEI. Written as DNA, the CDR3 is TGTGCCAGCAGTGAAACTAGCGCAAAGACCCAGTACTTC. As protein: CASSETSAKTQYF.

The chain employs TRBV10-3 and TRBJ1-2; D may be TRBD1 (5 bases). Trimming pared 8 bases from V and 7 bases from J, leaving 20 bases between. The germline CDR1 and CDR2 sequences are ENHRY and SYGVKD. The CDR3 loop spans 14 amino acids. The DNA for the CDR3 is TGTGCCATCTCCCAGGGCAACTCGAGGAGTGGCTACACCTTC. Translating it yields CAISQGNSRSGYTF.

This chain uses TRBV20-1 with TRBJ2-1, with D perhaps matching TRBD1 or TRBD2 (5 bases each). CDR1 DFQATT and CDR2 SNEGSKA come from the germline V gene (reference sequence). The CDR3 has 14 residues. The CDR3, as DNA: TGCAGCGAGGATCGTTTACGGGACCACAATGAGCAGTTCTTC. The encoded protein is CSEDRLRDHNEQFF.

This clonotype has only a few counts. The chain has TRBV7-2 and TRBJ2-1, with 8 nucleotides matching TRBD2. Germline V gives CDR1 SGHTA, CDR2 FQGNSA. V lost 1 base, J lost 1 base, and 3 bases stayed unmatched. This CDR3 spans 16 amino acids. The CDR3 DNA follows: TGTGCCAGCAGCTTAGTCGGGGGGGCGTCCTACAATGAGCAGTTCTTC. Protein: CASSLVGGASYNEQFF.

The chain combines TRBV2 with TRBJ1-5; D might be TRBD1 (5 bases). Between the trimmed V and J ends, which lost 4 bases and 0 bases, there was a span of 10 bases. This CDR3 is built from 15 residues. Germline lookup yields CDR1 SNHLY and CDR2 FYNNEI. The CDR3 loop reads CASSASGGSNQPQHF. The CDR3 DNA is TGTGCCAGCAGTGCCAGTGGGGGTAGCAATCAGCCCCAGCATTTT.